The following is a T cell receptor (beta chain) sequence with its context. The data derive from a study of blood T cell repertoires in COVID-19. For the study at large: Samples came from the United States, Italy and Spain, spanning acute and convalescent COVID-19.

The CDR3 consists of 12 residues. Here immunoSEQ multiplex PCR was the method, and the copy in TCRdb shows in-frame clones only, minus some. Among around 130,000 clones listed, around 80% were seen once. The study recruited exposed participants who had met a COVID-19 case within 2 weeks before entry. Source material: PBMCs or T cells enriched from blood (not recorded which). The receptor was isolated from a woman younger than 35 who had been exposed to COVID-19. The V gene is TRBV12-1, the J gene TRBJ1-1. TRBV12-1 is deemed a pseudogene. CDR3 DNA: TGTGCCAGCAGCTTTCGGGTGACTGAAGCTTTCTTT. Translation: CASSFRVTEAFF.